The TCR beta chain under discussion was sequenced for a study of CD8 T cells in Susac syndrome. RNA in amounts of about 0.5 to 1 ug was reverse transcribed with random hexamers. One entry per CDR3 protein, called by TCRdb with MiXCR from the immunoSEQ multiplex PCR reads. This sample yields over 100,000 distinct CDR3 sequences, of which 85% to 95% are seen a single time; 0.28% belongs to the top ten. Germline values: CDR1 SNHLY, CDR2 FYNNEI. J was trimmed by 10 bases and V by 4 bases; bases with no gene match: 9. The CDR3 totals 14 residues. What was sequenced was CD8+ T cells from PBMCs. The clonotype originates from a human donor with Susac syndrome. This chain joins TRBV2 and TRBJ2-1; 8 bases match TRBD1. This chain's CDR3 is CASSGTGIHREQFF. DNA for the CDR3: TGTGCCAGCAGTGGGACAGGGATCCACCGGGAGCAGTTCTTC.